This T cell receptor (beta chain) was sequenced in a study of CD8 T cells in ankylosing spondylitis. This CDR3 spans 12 amino acids. V was shortened by 6 bases and J by 4 bases, with 8 bases between the two germline ends. The table lists this clonotype with a few counts. In making TCR beta libraries, quantitative 5'-RACE with molecular barcodes was used. MiXCR was run by TCRdb on the 5' RACE reads, yielding one entry per CDR3 protein. Here the sample spans 220,000 or so distinct CDR3 sequences, roughly a tenth being singletons. The TCR was taken from a male donor with ankylosing spondylitis or in good health (not recorded which). Sequencing was done on a sample of blood, either unsorted or a sorted T cell fraction (not recorded which). The chain couples TRBV12-3 or TRBV12-4 to TRBJ2-3; no reliable D call. CDR3 in amino acids: CASSRPPDTQYF. CDR3 DNA: TGTGCCAGCAGCCGTCCGCCAGATACGCAGTATTTT.